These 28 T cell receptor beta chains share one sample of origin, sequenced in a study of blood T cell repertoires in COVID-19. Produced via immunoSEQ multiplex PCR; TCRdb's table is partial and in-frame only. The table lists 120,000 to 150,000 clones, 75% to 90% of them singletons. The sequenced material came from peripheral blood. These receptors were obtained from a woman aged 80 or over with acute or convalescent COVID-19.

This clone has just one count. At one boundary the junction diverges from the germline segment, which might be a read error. This chain's CDR3 is CASSEDGTGKAFF. The CDR3 coding sequence is TGTGCCAGCAGCGAAGACGGAACAGGGAAAGCTTTCTTT. The chain uses TRBV6-1 and TRBJ1-1, with D possibly being TRBD1 (6 bases). This CDR3 region has 13 residues. Germline values: CDR1 MNHNS, CDR2 SASEGT.

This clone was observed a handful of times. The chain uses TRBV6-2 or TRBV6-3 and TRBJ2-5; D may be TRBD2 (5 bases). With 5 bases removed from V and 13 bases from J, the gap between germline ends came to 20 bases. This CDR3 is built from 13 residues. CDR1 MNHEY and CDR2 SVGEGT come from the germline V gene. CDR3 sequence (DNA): TGTGCCAGCAGTCTCGGACTCACAACTTCGTCGTACTTC. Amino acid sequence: CASSLGLTTSSYF.

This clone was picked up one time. The CDR3 spells CASSQKDRDDEKLFF. CDR3 in DNA: TGTGCCAGCAGCCAAAAGGACAGGGATGACGAAAAACTGTTTTTT. This chain connects TRBV5-6 to TRBJ1-4; 8 bases agree with TRBD1. CDR3 length: 15 residues. J was trimmed by 8 bases and V by 4 bases; bases with no gene match: 10. Germline CDR1 reads SGHDT; CDR2 reads YYEEEE.

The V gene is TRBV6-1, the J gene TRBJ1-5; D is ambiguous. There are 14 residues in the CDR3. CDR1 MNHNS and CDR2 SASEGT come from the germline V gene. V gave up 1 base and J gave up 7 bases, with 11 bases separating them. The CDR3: CASSEDPTQQPQHF. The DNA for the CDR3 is TGTGCCAGCAGTGAAGACCCTACCCAACAGCCCCAGCATTTT.

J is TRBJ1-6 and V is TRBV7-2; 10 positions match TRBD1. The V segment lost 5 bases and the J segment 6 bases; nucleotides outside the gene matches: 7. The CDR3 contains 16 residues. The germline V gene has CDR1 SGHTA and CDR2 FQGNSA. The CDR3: CASSLRQGARNSPLHF. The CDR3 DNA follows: TGTGCCAGCAGCCTAAGACAGGGGGCGCGTAATTCACCCCTCCACTTT.

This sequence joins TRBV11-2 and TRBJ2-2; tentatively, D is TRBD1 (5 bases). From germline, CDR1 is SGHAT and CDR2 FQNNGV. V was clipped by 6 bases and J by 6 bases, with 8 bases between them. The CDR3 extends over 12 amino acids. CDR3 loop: CASSQGAGELFF. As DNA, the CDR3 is TGTGCCAGCAGTCAGGGTGCCGGGGAGCTGTTTTTT.

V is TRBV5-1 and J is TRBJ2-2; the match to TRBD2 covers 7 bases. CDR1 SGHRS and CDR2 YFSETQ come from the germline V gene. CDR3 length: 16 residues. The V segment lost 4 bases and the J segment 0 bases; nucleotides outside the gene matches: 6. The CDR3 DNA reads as TGCGCCAGCAGCCAGAGCGGACTAGCGAACACCGGGGAGCTGTTTTTT. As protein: CASSQSGLANTGELFF.

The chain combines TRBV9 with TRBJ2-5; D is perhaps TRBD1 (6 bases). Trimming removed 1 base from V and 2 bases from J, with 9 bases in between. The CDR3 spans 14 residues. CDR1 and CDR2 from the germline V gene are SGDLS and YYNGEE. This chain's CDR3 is CASSVQGTQETQYF. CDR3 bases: TGTGCCAGCAGCGTACAGGGGACACAAGAGACCCAGTACTTC.

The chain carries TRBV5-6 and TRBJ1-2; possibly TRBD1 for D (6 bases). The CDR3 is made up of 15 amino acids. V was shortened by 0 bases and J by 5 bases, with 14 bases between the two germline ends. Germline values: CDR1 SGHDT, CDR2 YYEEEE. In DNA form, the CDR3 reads TGTGCCAGCAGCTTGGGGGTAGGGGGAGAGTATGGCTACACCTTC. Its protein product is CASSLGVGGEYGYTF.

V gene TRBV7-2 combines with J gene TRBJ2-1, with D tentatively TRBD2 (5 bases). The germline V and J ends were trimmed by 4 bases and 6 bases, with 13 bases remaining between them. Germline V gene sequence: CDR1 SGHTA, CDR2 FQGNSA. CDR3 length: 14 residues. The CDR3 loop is CASSSRTPGNEQFF. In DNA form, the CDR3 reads TGTGCCAGCAGCTCACGGACTCCTGGCAATGAGCAGTTCTTC.

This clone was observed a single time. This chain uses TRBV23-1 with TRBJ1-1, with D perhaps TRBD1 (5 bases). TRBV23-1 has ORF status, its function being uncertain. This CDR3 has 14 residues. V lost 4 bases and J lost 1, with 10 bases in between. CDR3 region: CASSRRAENTEAFF. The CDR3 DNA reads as TGCGCCAGCAGTCGCAGGGCAGAGAACACTGAAGCTTTCTTT.

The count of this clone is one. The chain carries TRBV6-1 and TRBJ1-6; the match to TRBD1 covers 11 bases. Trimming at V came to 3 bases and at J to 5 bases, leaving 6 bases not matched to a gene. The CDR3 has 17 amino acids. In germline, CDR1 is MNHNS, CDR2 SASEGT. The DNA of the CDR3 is TGTGCCAGCAGTGACCCCGGACAGGGGGCGGATAATTCACCCCTCCACTTT. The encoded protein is CASSDPGQGADNSPLHF.

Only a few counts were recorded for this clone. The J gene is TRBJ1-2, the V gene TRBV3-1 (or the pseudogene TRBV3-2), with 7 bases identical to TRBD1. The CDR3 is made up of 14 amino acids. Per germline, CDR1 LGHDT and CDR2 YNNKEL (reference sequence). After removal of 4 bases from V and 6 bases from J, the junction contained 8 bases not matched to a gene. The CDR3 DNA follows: TGTGCCAGCAGCCCTACAGGGGCCTTTGATGGCTACACCTTC. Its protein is CASSPTGAFDGYTF.

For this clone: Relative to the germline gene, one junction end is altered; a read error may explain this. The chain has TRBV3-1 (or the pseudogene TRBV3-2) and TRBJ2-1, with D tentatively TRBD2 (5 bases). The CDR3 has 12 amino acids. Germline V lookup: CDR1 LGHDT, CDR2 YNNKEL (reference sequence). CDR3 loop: CASSLGEFRRVF. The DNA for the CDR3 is TGTGCCAGCAGCCTCGGAGAGTTCCGGCGGGTCTTC.

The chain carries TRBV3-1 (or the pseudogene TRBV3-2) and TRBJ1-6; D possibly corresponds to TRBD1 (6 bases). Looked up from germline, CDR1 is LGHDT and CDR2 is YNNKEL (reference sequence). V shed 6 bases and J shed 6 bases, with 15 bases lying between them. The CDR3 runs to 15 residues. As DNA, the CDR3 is TGTGCCAGCAGTAGTGGGGGACAACCTAATTCACCCCTCCACTTT. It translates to CASSSGGQPNSPLHF.

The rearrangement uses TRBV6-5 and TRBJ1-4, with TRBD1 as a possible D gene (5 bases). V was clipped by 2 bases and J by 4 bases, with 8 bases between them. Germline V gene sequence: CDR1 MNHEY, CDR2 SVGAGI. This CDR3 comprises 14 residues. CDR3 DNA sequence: TGTGCCAGCAGTTACGACAGATTTAATGAAAAACTGTTTTTT. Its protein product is CASSYDRFNEKLFF.

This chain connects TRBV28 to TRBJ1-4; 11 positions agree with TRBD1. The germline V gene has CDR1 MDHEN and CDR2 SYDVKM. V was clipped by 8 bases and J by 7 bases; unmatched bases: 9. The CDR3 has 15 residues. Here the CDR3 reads CASGSPGTGGEKLFF. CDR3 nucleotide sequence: TGTGCCAGCGGTTCCCCCGGGACAGGGGGTGAAAAACTGTTTTTT.

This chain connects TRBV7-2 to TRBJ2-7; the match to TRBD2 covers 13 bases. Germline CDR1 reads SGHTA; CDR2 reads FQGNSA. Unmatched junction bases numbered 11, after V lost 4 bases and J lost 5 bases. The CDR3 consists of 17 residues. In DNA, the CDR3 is TGTGCCAGCAGCTGGGAGACTAGCGGGGGGAATCCCAACGAGCAGTACTTC. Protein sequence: CASSWETSGGNPNEQYF.

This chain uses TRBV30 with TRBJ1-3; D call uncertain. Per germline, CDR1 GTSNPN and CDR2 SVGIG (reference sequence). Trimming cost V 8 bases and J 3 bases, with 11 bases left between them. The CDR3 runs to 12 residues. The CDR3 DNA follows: TGTGCCGGGCCGGGGTATGGAAACACCATATATTTT. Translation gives CAGPGYGNTIYF.

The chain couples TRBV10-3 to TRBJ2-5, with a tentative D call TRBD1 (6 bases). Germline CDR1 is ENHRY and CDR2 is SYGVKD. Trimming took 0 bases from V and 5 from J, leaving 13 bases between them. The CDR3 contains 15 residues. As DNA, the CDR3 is TGTGCCATCAGTGAGTCCTCTGGGGGCCGGGAGACCCAGTACTTC. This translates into CAISESSGGRETQYF.

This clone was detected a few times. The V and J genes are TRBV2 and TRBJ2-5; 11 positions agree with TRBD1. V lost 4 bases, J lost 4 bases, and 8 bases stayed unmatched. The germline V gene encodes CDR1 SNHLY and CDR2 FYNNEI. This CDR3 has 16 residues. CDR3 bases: TGTGCCAGCAGTGCAACCGGGACAGGGGGGATAGAGACCCAGTACTTC. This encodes CASSATGTGGIETQYF. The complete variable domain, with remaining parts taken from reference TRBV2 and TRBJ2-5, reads EPEVTQTPSHQVTQMGQEVILRCVPISNHLYFYWYRQILGQKVEFLVSFYNNEISEKSEIFDDQFSVERPDGSNFTLKIRSTKLEDSAMYFCASSATGTGGIETQYFGPGTRLLVL.

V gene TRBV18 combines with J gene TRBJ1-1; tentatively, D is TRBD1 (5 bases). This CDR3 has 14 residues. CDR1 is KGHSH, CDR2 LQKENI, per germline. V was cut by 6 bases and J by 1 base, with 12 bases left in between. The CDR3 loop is CASSNQGQNTEAFF. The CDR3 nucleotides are TGTGCCAGCTCTAACCAAGGACAGAACACTGAAGCTTTCTTT.

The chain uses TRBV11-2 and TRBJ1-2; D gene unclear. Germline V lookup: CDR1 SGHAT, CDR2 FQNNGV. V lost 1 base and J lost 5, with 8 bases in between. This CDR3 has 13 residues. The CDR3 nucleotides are TGTGCCAGCAGCTTAGGACTAAGTTATGGCTACACCTTC. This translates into CASSLGLSYGYTF.

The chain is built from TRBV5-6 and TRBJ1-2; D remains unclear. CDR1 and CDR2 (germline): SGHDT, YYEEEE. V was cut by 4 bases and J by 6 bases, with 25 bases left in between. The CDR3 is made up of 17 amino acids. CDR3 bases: TGTGCCAGCAGCCGACGTGCGAGGGAGTATTTAGACGATGGCTACACCTTC. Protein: CASSRRAREYLDDGYTF.

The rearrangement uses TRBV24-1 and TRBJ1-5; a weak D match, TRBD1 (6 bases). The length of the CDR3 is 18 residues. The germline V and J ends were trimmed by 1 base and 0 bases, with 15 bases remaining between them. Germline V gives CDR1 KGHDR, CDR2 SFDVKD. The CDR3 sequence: CATSDLRARGYSNQPQHF. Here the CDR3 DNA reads TGTGCCACCAGTGATTTAAGGGCCAGGGGTTATAGCAATCAGCCCCAGCATTTT.

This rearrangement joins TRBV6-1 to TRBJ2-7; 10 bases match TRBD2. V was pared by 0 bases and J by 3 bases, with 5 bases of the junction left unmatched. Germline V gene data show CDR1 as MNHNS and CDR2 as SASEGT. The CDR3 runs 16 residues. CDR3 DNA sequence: TGTGCCAGCAGTGAAGCGGTCGGACTAGCGGTCTACGAGCAGTACTTC. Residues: CASSEAVGLAVYEQYF.

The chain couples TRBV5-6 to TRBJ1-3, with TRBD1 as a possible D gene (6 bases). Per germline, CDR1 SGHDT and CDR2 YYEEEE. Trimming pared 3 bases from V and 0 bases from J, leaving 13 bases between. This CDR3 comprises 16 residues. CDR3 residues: CASSWTVASSGNTIYF. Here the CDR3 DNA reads TGTGCCAGCAGCTGGACAGTCGCAAGCTCTGGAAACACCATATATTTT.

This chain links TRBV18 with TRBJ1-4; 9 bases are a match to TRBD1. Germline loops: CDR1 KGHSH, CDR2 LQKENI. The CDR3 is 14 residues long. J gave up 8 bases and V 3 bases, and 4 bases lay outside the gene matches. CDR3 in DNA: TGTGCCAGCTCACCGGACAGGGGCGACGAAAAACTGTTTTTT. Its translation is CASSPDRGDEKLFF.